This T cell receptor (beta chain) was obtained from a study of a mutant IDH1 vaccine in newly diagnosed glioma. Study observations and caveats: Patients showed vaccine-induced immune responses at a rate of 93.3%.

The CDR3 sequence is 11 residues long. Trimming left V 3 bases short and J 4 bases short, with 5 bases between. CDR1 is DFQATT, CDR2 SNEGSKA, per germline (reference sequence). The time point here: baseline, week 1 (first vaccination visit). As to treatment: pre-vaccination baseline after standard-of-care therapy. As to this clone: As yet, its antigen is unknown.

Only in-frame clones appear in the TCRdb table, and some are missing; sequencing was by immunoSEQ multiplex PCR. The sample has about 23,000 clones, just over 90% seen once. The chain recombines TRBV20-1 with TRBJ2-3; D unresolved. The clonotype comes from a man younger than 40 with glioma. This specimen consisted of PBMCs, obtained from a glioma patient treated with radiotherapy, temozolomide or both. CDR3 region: CSASVPDTQYF. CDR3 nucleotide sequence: TGCAGTGCTAGCGTCCCAGATACGCAGTATTTT.